Sequencing of this TCR beta chain was carried out in a study of neurological immune-mediated disorders. V lost 2 bases, J lost 6 bases, and 11 bases stayed unmatched. Germline CDR1 is MGHDK and CDR2 is SYGVNS. The CDR3 is 17 residues long. Via MiXCR, TCRdb re-called the 5' RACE reads, giving one row per CDR3 protein. The data show 39,000 or so distinct CDR3 sequences, with 2% to 2.5% seen just once and roughly an eighth held by the top ten. This clonotype was detected ten times or more. This receptor was identified in a man aged 30 to 39 with multiple sclerosis. The sample comprised PBMCs. The chain recombines TRBV25-1 with TRBJ2-1; 9 bases are a match to TRBD2. CDR3 coding DNA: TGTGCCAGCAGTGAAGGTCGAGCTAGCGGGAAAATCAATGAGCAGTTCTTC. Translation gives CASSEGRASGKINEQFF.